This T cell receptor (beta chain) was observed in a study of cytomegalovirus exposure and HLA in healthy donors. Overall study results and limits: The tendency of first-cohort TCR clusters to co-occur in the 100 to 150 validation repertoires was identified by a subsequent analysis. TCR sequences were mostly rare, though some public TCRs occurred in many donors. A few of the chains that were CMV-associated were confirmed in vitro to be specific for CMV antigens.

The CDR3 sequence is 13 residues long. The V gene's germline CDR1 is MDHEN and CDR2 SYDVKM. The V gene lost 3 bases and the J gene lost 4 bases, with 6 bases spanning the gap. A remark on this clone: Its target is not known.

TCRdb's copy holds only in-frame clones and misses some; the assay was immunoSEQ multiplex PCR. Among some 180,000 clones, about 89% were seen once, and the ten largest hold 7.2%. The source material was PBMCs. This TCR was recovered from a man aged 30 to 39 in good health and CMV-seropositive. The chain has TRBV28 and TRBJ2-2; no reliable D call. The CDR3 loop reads CASSFVGTGELFF. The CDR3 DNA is TGTGCCAGCAGTTTCGTCGGCACCGGGGAGCTGTTTTTT.